This is a list of T cell receptor beta chains from one sample in a study of cytomegalovirus exposure and HLA in healthy donors. TCRdb keeps only in-frame clones here, not all; method: immunoSEQ multiplex PCR. The table has approximately 160,000 clones, 82% seen once. The specimen was PBMCs. The receptors here all came from a girl aged 2 to 10 in good health and CMV-seropositive. Each CDR3 is given with its conserved first and last residue. D genes are given only for firm matches. The size of a clone is reported for some rows only, either as once, few or many, or as a class for expanded clones.

d_call | j_call | v_call | clone_size | cdr3_aa | cdr3_nt
TRBD1 | TRBJ1-1 | TRBV15 | once | CATSINRGPGNTEAFF | TGTGCCACCAGCATAAACAGGGGGCCCGGGAACACTGAAGCTTTCTTT
TRBD2 | TRBJ2-3 | TRBV5-1 | . | CASSPWTSGSTDTQYF | TGCGCCAGCAGCCCGTGGACTAGCGGGAGTACAGATACGCAGTATTTT
. | TRBJ2-2 | TRBV5-4 | once | CASSFYFVGGGGELFF | TGTGCCAGCAGCTTCTATTTCGTGGGAGGGGGCGGGGAGCTGTTTTTT
TRBD1 | TRBJ2-1 | TRBV5-1 | . | CASSGTGTGDEQFF | TGCGCCAGCAGCGGCACGGGGACAGGGGATGAGCAGTTCTTC
TRBD1 | TRBJ2-7 | TRBV11-3 | . | CASSSSETGAYEQYF | TGTGCCAGCAGCTCCTCCGAGACAGGGGCCTACGAGCAGTACTTC
. | TRBJ2-1 | TRBV10-3 | few | CAISVGGNNEQFF | TGTGCCATCAGTGTAGGGGGTAACAATGAGCAGTTCTTC
. | TRBJ2-3 | TRBV13 | few | CASSLKQGRDTQYF | TGTGCCAGCAGCTTAAAACAGGGAAGGGATACGCAGTATTTT
. | TRBJ2-3 | TRBV28 | . | CASSPLQGWTDTQYF | TGTGCCAGCAGTCCCTTACAGGGTTGGACAGATACGCAGTATTTT
. | TRBJ1-1 | TRBV25-1 | . | CASSRGQKTFF | TGTGCCAGCAGCCGTGGGCAGAAGACTTTCTTT
TRBD2 | TRBJ2-1 | TRBV28 | . | CASSLTSREQVLGDEQFF | TGTGCCAGCAGTTTAACGTCGCGGGAGCAAGTGTTAGGCGATGAGCAGTTCTTC
TRBD2 | TRBJ2-7 | TRBV11-2 | once | CASSLALAGAYEQYF | TGTGCCAGCAGCTTAGCACTAGCGGGAGCCTACGAGCAGTACTTC
. | TRBJ2-1 | TRBV4-1 | . | CASSPIGDFSYNEQFF | TGCGCCAGCAGCCCCATAGGGGACTTCTCCTACAATGAGCAGTTCTTC
TRBD2 | TRBJ2-5 | TRBV4-1 | . | CASSQQPGGLIETQYF | TGCGCCAGCAGCCAACAACCGGGGGGACTAATAGAGACCCAGTACTTC
. | TRBJ1-5 | TRBV15 | . | CATSRDLESRPQHF | TGTGCCACCAGCAGAGATCTTGAGTCTCGGCCCCAGCATTTT
. | TRBJ2-7 | TRBV10-3 | . | CAISELDYPYEQYF | TGTGCCATCAGTGAGCTTGACTACCCCTACGAGCAGTACTTC
. | TRBJ1-1 | TRBV7-9 | . | CASSSPMNTEAFF | TGTGCCAGCAGCTCCCCAATGAACACTGAAGCTTTCTTT
. | TRBJ2-7 | TRBV7-3 | . | CASSQQGGRGASYEQYF | TGTGCCAGCAGCCAACAGGGGGGCCGGGGGGCGTCCTACGAGCAGTACTTC
. | TRBJ1-5 | TRBV5-5 | . | CASGPQGNQPQHF | TGTGCCAGCGGGCCTCAGGGGAATCAGCCCCAGCATTTT
. | TRBJ2-5 | TRBV30 | . | CAWSQGTEETQYF | TGTGCCTGGAGCCAGGGGACCGAAGAGACCCAGTACTTC
TRBD1 | TRBJ2-1 | TRBV19 | . | CATKDRGLYNEQFF | TGTGCCACCAAGGACAGGGGGCTTTACAATGAGCAGTTCTTC
. | TRBJ2-3 | TRBV7-2 | . | CASSSWTSTDTQYF | TGTGCCAGCAGCTCTTGGACTAGCACAGATACGCAGTATTTT
. | TRBJ1-5 | TRBV6-1 | . | CASSDARTSPGQPQHF | TGTGCCAGCAGTGATGCCCGGACCTCTCCGGGACAGCCCCAGCATTTT
TRBD1 | TRBJ2-7 | TRBV6-1 | . | CASSEQAGDSEQYF | TGTGCCAGCAGTGAGCAGGCCGGGGACAGCGAGCAGTACTTC
TRBD1 | TRBJ2-1 | TRBV29-1 | . | CSVDPGQGSNEQFF | TGCAGCGTTGATCCGGGACAGGGAAGCAATGAGCAGTTCTTC
TRBD1 | TRBJ1-1 | TRBV28 | few | CASRTWPRDRRHTEAFF | TGTGCCAGCAGGACATGGCCCCGGGACAGGAGACACACTGAAGCTTTCTTT
. | TRBJ1-5 | TRBV10-1 | few | CASSESTEAYNQPQHF | TGCGCCAGCAGTGAGTCGACTGAGGCGTATAATCAGCCCCAGCATTTT
. | TRBJ2-1 | TRBV5-1 | . | CASSLDSEANEQFF | TGCGCCAGCAGCTTGGATAGCGAGGCGAATGAGCAGTTCTTC
TRBD2 | TRBJ2-2 | TRBV5-1 | once | CASSLFLLAGDGTGELFF | TGCGCCAGCAGCTTGTTCCTTTTAGCGGGAGATGGTACCGGGGAGCTGTTTTTT
. | TRBJ2-7 | TRBV4-1 | . | CASSQVGAEQYF | TGCGCCAGCAGCCAAGTAGGGGCCGAGCAGTACTTC
. | TRBJ1-1 | TRBV25-1 | once | CASSGAEGFEAFF | TGTGCCAGCAGTGGAGCTGAGGGATTTGAAGCTTTCTTT
. | TRBJ1-1 | TRBV27 | . | CASSFTRDTEAFF | TGTGCCAGCAGTTTTACTCGGGACACTGAAGCTTTCTTT
. | TRBJ2-1 | TRBV4-1 | . | CASSQLLAINEQFF | TGCGCCAGCAGCCAACTTTTGGCCATAAATGAGCAGTTCTTC
. | TRBJ2-2 | TRBV18 | . | CASSPSGRTGELFF | TGTGCCAGCTCACCCTCAGGGCGTACCGGGGAGCTGTTTTTT
. | TRBJ2-7 | TRBV28 | . | CASSPLLSEYEQYF | TGTGCCAGCAGTCCGCTCCTGAGTGAATACGAGCAGTACTTC
TRBD1 | TRBJ1-1 | TRBV19 | . | CASSFSGTGFWGPEAFF | TGTGCCAGTAGCTTCTCCGGGACAGGTTTTTGGGGACCTGAAGCTTTCTTT
TRBD1 | TRBJ2-5 | TRBV6-5 | . | CASRQGAWETQYF | TGTGCCAGCAGACAGGGGGCCTGGGAGACCCAGTACTTC
TRBD1 | TRBJ1-5 | TRBV27 | . | CASSSTGSGNQPQHF | TGTGCCAGCAGTTCGACAGGGAGTGGCAATCAGCCCCAGCATTTT
. | TRBJ2-3 | TRBV7-9 | . | CASSPRVPVTQYF | TGTGCCAGCAGCCCCAGGGTCCCAGTTACGCAGTATTTT
TRBD1 | TRBJ2-2 | TRBV29-1 | . | CSVVAQGTGELFF | TGCAGCGTTGTGGCACAGGGGACCGGGGAGCTGTTTTTT
. | TRBJ1-3 | TRBV2 | . | CASSADTPGNTIYF | TGTGCCAGCAGCGCTGACACACCTGGAAACACCATATATTTT
TRBD2 | TRBJ2-4 | TRBV30 | few | CAWSAGGKNIQYF | TGTGCCTGGAGTGCGGGGGGGAAAAACATTCAGTACTTC
. | TRBJ1-5 | TRBV6-1 | few | CASRPGEASQPQHF | TGTGCCAGCAGGCCGGGGGAGGCCAGTCAGCCCCAGCATTTT
TRBD2 | TRBJ2-7 | TRBV2 | . | CASRGGVERLSYEQYF | TGTGCCAGCAGGGGGGGGGTGGAGCGGCTTTCCTACGAGCAGTACTTC